This T cell receptor beta chain was recovered during a study of blood T cell repertoires in COVID-19. V was pared by 5 bases and J by 6 bases, with 19 bases between. The CDR3 covers 15 residues. Germline CDR1 is SGHTA and CDR2 is FQGTGA. Repertoires were generated with immunoSEQ multiplex PCR, while TCRdb's copy carries only in-frame clones and drops some. The sample contains 70,000 to 90,000 clones, approximately 82% of which appear only once. What was sequenced was peripheral blood. V gene TRBV7-3 combines with J gene TRBJ1-1, with D perhaps matching TRBD1 (5 bases). The source is a human donor in a cohort sampled during active COVID-19. CDR3 coding DNA: TGTGCCAGCAGCCTGGCGGGGGGTGCGTTCGCTGAAGCTTTCTTT. It yields the protein CASSLAGGAFAEAFF. The whole variable domain, remainder taken from reference TRBV7-3 and TRBJ1-1, is GAGVSQTPSNKVTEKGKYVELRCDPISGHTALYWYRQSLGQGPEFLIYFQGTGAADDSGLPNDRFFAVRPEGSVSTLKIQRTERGDSAVYLCASSLAGGAFAEAFFGQGTRLTVV.